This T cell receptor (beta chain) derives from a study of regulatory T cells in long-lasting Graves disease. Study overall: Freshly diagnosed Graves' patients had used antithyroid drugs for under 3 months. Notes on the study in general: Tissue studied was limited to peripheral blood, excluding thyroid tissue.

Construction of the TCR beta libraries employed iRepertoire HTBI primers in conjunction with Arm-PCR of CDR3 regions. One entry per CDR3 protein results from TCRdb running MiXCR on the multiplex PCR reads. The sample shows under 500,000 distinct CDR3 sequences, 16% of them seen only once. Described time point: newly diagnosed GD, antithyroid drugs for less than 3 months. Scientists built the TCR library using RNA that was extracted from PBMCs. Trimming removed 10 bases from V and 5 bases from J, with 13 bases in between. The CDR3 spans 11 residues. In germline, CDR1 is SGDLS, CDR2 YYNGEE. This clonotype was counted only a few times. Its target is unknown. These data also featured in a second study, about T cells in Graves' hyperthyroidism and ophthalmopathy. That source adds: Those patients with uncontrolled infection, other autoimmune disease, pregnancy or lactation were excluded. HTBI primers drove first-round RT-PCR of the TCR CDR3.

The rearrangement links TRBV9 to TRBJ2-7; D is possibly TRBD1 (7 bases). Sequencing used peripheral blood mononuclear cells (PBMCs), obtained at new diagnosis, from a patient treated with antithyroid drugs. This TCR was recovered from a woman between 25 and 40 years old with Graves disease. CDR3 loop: CASSGGNEQYF. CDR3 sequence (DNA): TGTGCCTCCTCAGGGGGGAACGAGCAGTACTTC. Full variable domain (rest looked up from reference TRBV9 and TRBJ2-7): DSGVTQTPKHLITATGQRVTLRCSPRSGDLSVYWYQQSLDQGLQFLIQYYNGEERAKGNILERFSAQQFPDLHSELNLSSLELGDSALYFCASSGGNEQYFGPGTRLTVT.